Below, 25 T cell receptor beta chains from the same sample are listed, as sequenced in a study of T cells in Graves' hyperthyroidism and ophthalmopathy. There were TCR beta CDR3 regions amplified from RNA transcripts. The TCR CDR3 first-round RT-PCR relied on the HTBI primer set. TCRdb processed the multiplex PCR reads anew with MiXCR; each CDR3 protein has one entry. The table records approximately 300,000 distinct CDR3 sequences, over 15% of them present only once. Source material: blood. These receptors were obtained from a woman aged 60-75 years with Graves' ophthalmopathy.

This chain connects TRBV29-1 to TRBJ2-1, with 9 bases identical to TRBD2. The V gene end was trimmed by 7 bases and the J gene end by 0 bases; junction bases not matched to a gene: 7. Germline CDR1 and CDR2: SQVTM and ANQGSEA. This CDR3 is built from 15 residues. This chain's CDR3 is CSATTSGSSYNEQFF. In DNA form, the CDR3 reads TGCAGCGCCACGACTAGCGGAAGCTCCTACAATGAGCAGTTCTTC.

This clonotype appeared many times. The chain recombines TRBV18 with TRBJ1-5; the match to TRBD1 covers 9 bases. Per the germline V gene, CDR1 is KGHSH and CDR2 is LQKENI. This CDR3 comprises 18 residues. J lost 2 bases, V lost 3 bases, and 11 bases had no gene match. The CDR3 nucleotides read TGTGCCAGCTCACCTGGTCCCCGACAGGGGGTACGCAATCAGCCCCAGCATTTT. This translates into CASSPGPRQGVRNQPQHF.

J is TRBJ2-1 and V is TRBV7-9, with D possibly matching TRBD2 (5 bases). The ends were cut back, 4 bases at V and 10 bases at J, with 14 bases in the middle. Germline assignment: CDR1 SEHNR and CDR2 FQNEAQ (reference sequence). CDR3 length: 13 amino acids. The CDR3: CASSSGLEAEQFF. CDR3 DNA: TGTGCCAGCAGCTCTGGACTGGAGGCAGAGCAGTTCTTC.

The table lists this clonotype with a few counts. This rearrangement joins TRBV5-1 to TRBJ2-7; the match to TRBD1 covers 9 bases. With V trimmed by 1 base and J by 1 base, 21 bases remained unmatched. The germline gives CDR1 SGHRS, CDR2 YFSETQ. The CDR3 length is 21 residues. CDR3 coding DNA: TGCGCCAGCAGCTTGCCACAAAAGGTATCGTTAGTCGGGACAGGGTCCTACGAGCAGTACTTC. Amino acid sequence: CASSLPQKVSLVGTGSYEQYF.

This clonotype was seen only a few times. The chain links TRBV9 to TRBJ1-1; 7 nucleotides line up with TRBD1. Trimming cost V 1 base and J 2 bases; bases outside gene matches: 11. This CDR3 region has 17 residues. In germline, CDR1 is SGDLS, CDR2 YYNGEE. The CDR3 coding sequence is TGTGCCAGCAGCGTAAATAGTATCGGGACAGCAAACACTGAAGCTTTCTTT. Translation gives CASSVNSIGTANTEAFF.

This clonotype was recorded a few times. The chain employs TRBV18 and TRBJ1-5; no clear D. Trimming pared 3 bases from V and 4 bases from J, leaving 22 bases between. The CDR3 loop spans 18 amino acids. The germline V gene has CDR1 KGHSH and CDR2 LQKENI. The CDR3, as DNA: TGTGCCAGCTCACCGGGAAGGGAGTCGAGGGCTTTTAATCAGCCCCAGCATTTT. This encodes CASSPGRESRAFNQPQHF.

In its sample, this clonotype was seen many times. The chain is built from TRBV13 and TRBJ2-1, with 14 positions matching TRBD2. The junction had 5 bases not matched to a gene; V was cut back by 5 bases and J by 8 bases. Germline-derived CDR1 and CDR2 are PRHDT and FYEKMQ (reference sequence). The CDR3 sequence is 15 residues long. This CDR3 reads CASSLRLAGGDEQFF. The DNA for the CDR3 is TGTGCCAGCAGCCTCAGACTAGCGGGAGGGGATGAGCAGTTCTTC.

The table lists this clonotype with a few counts. The chain combines TRBV5-1 with TRBJ2-3, with 11 bases aligning to TRBD1. Trimming removed 1 base from V and 4 bases from J; junction bases left unmatched: 2. The CDR3 runs to 15 residues. The germline CDR1 and CDR2 sequences are SGHRS and YFSETQ. The CDR3 is CASSLWGQGADTQYF. CDR3 bases: TGCGCCAGCAGCTTGTGGGGACAGGGGGCAGATACGCAGTATTTT.

The chain recombines TRBV7-2 with TRBJ2-5; D is uncertain. This CDR3 spans 14 amino acids. Looked up from germline, CDR1 is SGHTA and CDR2 is FQGNSA. Trimming stripped 2 bases from V and 8 bases from J, with 15 bases between. In DNA, the CDR3 is TGTGCCAGCAGCTTAATGGCAGCAAGAGAAACCCAGTACTTC. This sequence encodes CASSLMAARETQYF.

In this sample, this clonotype turned up many times. The V gene is TRBV9, the J gene TRBJ2-2, with TRBD1 matching over 7 bases. CDR3 length: 17 residues. J was trimmed by 0 bases and V by 0 bases; bases with no gene match: 5. Germline V gene sequence: CDR1 SGDLS, CDR2 YYNGEE. The CDR3 nucleotides are TGTGCCAGCAGCGTAGGAGAGGGGGCAGCGAACACCGGGGAGCTGTTTTTT. Translating it yields CASSVGEGAANTGELFF.

In its sample, this clonotype was seen many times. V is TRBV20-1 and J is TRBJ2-3; maybe TRBD2 (5 bases). The CDR3 consists of 10 residues. The germline V gene encodes CDR1 DFQATT and CDR2 SNEGSKA (reference sequence). V gave up 5 bases and J gave up 7 bases, with 7 bases separating them. This CDR3 is CSAWRNTQYF. Written as DNA, the CDR3 is TGCAGTGCTTGGAGGAATACGCAGTATTTT.

This clonotype has only a few counts. Without the conserved terminal phenylalanine or tryptophan, this CDR3 likely stems from a read error. The chain carries TRBV28 and TRBJ2-5; 8 bases line up with TRBD1. V was clipped by 5 bases and J by 1 base; unmatched bases: 3. This CDR3 contains 14 residues. Germline V gene sequence: CDR1 MDHEN, CDR2 SYDVKM. This CDR3 is CASSPGQGQETQYI. Here the CDR3 DNA reads TGTGCCAGCAGTCCCGGACAGGGCCAAGAGACCCAGTACATC.

The rearrangement links TRBV7-2 to TRBJ2-1; no reliable D call. V was clipped by 4 bases and J by 7 bases, with 20 bases between them. Germline V gene data show CDR1 as SGHTA and CDR2 as FQGNSA. The CDR3 totals 16 residues. In DNA form, the CDR3 reads TGTGCCAGCAGCTCAAGAGTTCTCGTACCGAATAATGAGCAGTTCTTC. Translation: CASSSRVLVPNNEQFF.

In its sample, this clonotype was seen a few times. The chain recombines TRBV7-6 with TRBJ2-6, with D possibly matching TRBD2 (7 bases). The CDR3 is made up of 17 amino acids. The V gene's germline CDR1 is SGHVS and CDR2 FNYEAQ. V lost 2 bases and J lost 2, with 13 bases in between. CDR3 sequence: CASSLWGGRTGANVLTF. CDR3 DNA sequence: TGTGCCAGCAGCTTATGGGGGGGGCGCACTGGGGCCAACGTCCTGACTTTC.

This clonotype has only a few counts. This could be a read error, since a much larger clone is one nucleotide away. This rearrangement joins TRBV6-2 or TRBV6-3 to TRBJ2-1; unclear D gene. The CDR3 is 13 residues long. Germline V gene lookup returns CDR1 MNHEY and CDR2 SVGEGT. CDR3 protein: CANSYSKENEQFF. The CDR3 nucleotides read TGTGCCAACAGTTACTCGAAGGAGAATGAGCAGTTCTTC.

This clonotype was seen repeatedly, ten times or more. The chain carries TRBV25-1 and TRBJ2-1; TRBD2 matches at 7 bases. V trimming: 3 bases; J trimming: 7 bases; junction bases outside the gene matches: 0. CDR1 and CDR2 (germline): MGHDK, SYGVNS. The CDR3 is 12 amino acids. The CDR3 loop is CASSDGGNEQFF. The CDR3 nucleotides are TGTGCCAGCAGTGACGGGGGGAATGAGCAGTTCTTC.

Many counts were recorded for this clonotype. The chain has TRBV28 and TRBJ2-1; D may be TRBD1 or TRBD2 (7 bases each). There are 15 residues in the CDR3. V shed 4 bases and J shed 6 bases, with 16 bases lying between them. Germline assignment: CDR1 MDHEN and CDR2 SYDVKM. The CDR3 sequence is CASSWGGAGGNEQFF. For the CDR3, the DNA is TGTGCCAGCAGTTGGGGGGGGGCAGGGGGCAATGAGCAGTTCTTC.

The sample holds many counts of this clonotype. The CDR3 reads CASSRGHQETQYF. The CDR3 DNA is TGTGCCAGCAGCCGGGGCCACCAAGAGACCCAGTACTTC. V is TRBV7-3 and J is TRBJ2-5; perhaps D is TRBD1 or TRBD2 (5 bases each). This CDR3 has 13 amino acids. Between the trimmed V and J ends, which lost 5 bases and 0 bases, there was a span of 7 bases. CDR1 is SGHTA, CDR2 FQGTGA, per germline.

This clonotype was observed at least ten times. The chain joins TRBV20-1 to TRBJ2-7; TRBD1 matches at 10 bases. Trimming took 5 bases from V and 4 from J; bases not matched to a gene: 5. The CDR3 length is 13 residues. Germline V gene sequence: CDR1 DFQATT, CDR2 SNEGSKA (reference sequence). The chain's CDR3 is CSAPGTGEYEQYF. CDR3 sequence (DNA): TGCAGTGCTCCTGGGACAGGGGAATACGAGCAGTACTTC.

This clonotype was detected many times. The genes are TRBV19 and TRBJ1-1; D possibly corresponds to TRBD1 (5 bases). Per germline, CDR1 LNHDA and CDR2 SQIVND (reference sequence). CDR3 length equals 13 residues. The V gene lost 1 base and the J gene lost 5 bases, with 8 bases spanning the gap. CDR3 sequence: CASSIVGGTEAFF. CDR3 nucleotide sequence: TGTGCCAGTAGTATAGTCGGGGGTACTGAAGCTTTCTTT.

This clonotype has only a few counts. The V and J genes are TRBV5-1 and TRBJ2-3, with 11 bases aligning to TRBD2. Looked up from germline, CDR1 is SGHRS and CDR2 is YFSETQ. CDR3 length: 16 amino acids. V lost 0 bases to trimming and J lost 4 bases; unmatched junction nucleotides: 4. CDR3 in amino acids: CASSLAGSGGADTQYF. The CDR3 DNA is TGCGCCAGCAGCTTGGCCGGTAGCGGGGGGGCAGATACGCAGTATTTT.

This chain joins TRBV5-4 and TRBJ2-7, with 9 bases lining up with TRBD1. CDR3 length: 16 residues. With V trimmed by 3 bases and J by 0 bases, 7 bases remained unmatched. Germline lookup yields CDR1 SGHNT and CDR2 YYREEE (reference sequence). Written as DNA, the CDR3 is TGTGCCAGCAGCTCTAAGACAGGGGGGATCTCCTACGAGCAGTACTTC. Translation: CASSSKTGGISYEQYF.

This clonotype was counted ten times or more. The genes are TRBV7-2 and TRBJ2-3; no clear D gene. V was clipped by 1 base and J by 2 bases, with 7 bases between them. This CDR3 region has 14 residues. Germline V gene data show CDR1 as SGHTA and CDR2 as FQGNSA. The CDR3 is CASSLGPITDTQYF. CDR3 coding DNA: TGTGCCAGCAGCTTAGGCCCGATCACAGATACGCAGTATTTT. Full variable domain (rest looked up from reference TRBV7-2 and TRBJ2-3): GAGVSQSPSNKVTEKGKDVELRCDPISGHTALYWYRQSLGQGLEFLIYFQGNSAPDKSGLPSDRFSAERTGGSVSTLTIQRTQQEDSAVYLCASSLGPITDTQYFGPGTRLTVL.

With regard to this clonotype: A much larger clone differs by one base, so this may be a read error. The chain joins TRBV12-3 or TRBV12-4 to TRBJ2-1; 7 positions match TRBD1. The CDR3 is 13 residues long. The ends lost 4 bases at V and 10 bases at J; junction bases unmatched: 7. This chain's CDR3 is CASSSGQATEQFF. CDR3 DNA: TGTGCCAGCAGTTCCGGACAGGCTACCGAGCAGTTCTTC.

J is TRBJ1-1 and V is TRBV7-2; possibly TRBD1 for D (5 bases). The CDR3 runs to 18 residues. V was pared by 3 bases and J by 4 bases, with 24 bases between. Germline CDR1 reads SGHTA; CDR2 reads FQGNSA. Here the CDR3 reads CASSLLPQGAAPSTEAFF. The CDR3, as DNA: TGTGCCAGCAGCTTGCTTCCGCAGGGAGCGGCCCCTAGCACTGAAGCTTTCTTT.